Described below is a single T cell receptor beta chain sequence and its context. As yet, its antigen is unknown. The source of the sample is a study of cytotoxic CD8 clonotypes in ibrutinib-treated CLL. Germline CDR1 reads SGHTS; CDR2 reads YDEGEE. The CDR3 has 14 residues. Trimming cost V 0 bases and J 8 bases, with 11 bases left between them. Assay used: immunoSEQ multiplex PCR; TCRdb lists only in-frame clones, some missing. The table lists more than 200,000 clones, roughly 70% of them singletons. Whole-study findings and limits: Sampling times (in sustained-remission versus progressing patients) were not the same. Baseline values of clonality outstripped age-matched healthy donors and followed circulating CD8+ T-cell counts.

The chain uses TRBV5-8 and TRBJ2-2, with D uncertain. The clonotype was recovered from a human donor with chronic lymphocytic leukemia. This sample comprised PBMCs, obtained after 24 months of ibrutinib treatment. In DNA form, the CDR3 reads TGTGCCAGCAGCTTGGATCCCCGCCTTGGGGAGCTGTTTTTT. Amino acid sequence: CASSLDPRLGELFF.